Below, 16 T cell receptor beta chains from the same sample are listed, as sequenced in a study of T-cell memory formation after mild COVID-19. TCRdb re-derived calls from the 5' RACE reads in MiXCR, one entry per CDR3 protein. The sample lists around 340,000 distinct CDR3 sequences; roughly 15% were seen once. The material sequenced was PBMCs or a T cell subset sorted from them (not recorded which). Receptors originate from a man aged 18 to 35 who had mild COVID-19 (a few samples of this study predate the infection). Cell type and time point are not known.

This clonotype occurred a few times. The gene calls are TRBV18 and TRBJ2-1, with 8 bases that match TRBD1. The CDR3 length is 13 residues. V lost 3 bases to trimming and J lost 6 bases; unmatched junction nucleotides: 1. The germline V gene has CDR1 KGHSH and CDR2 LQKENI. CDR3 residues: CASSPGQANEQFF. In DNA form, the CDR3 reads TGTGCCAGCTCACCGGGACAGGCCAATGAGCAGTTCTTC.

The chain carries TRBV7-2 and TRBJ2-5; tentatively, D is TRBD2 (7 bases). Between the trimmed V and J ends, which lost 3 bases and 5 bases, there was a span of 13 bases. Germline V gene lookup returns CDR1 SGHTA and CDR2 FQGNSA. This CDR3 has 14 residues. The CDR3 sequence is CASSFVGGLETQYF. CDR3 coding DNA: TGTGCCAGCAGCTTCGTGGGGGGGCTTGAGACCCAGTACTTC.

The gene calls are TRBV20-1 and TRBJ2-7, with 9 bases aligning to TRBD2. From germline, CDR1 is DFQATT and CDR2 SNEGSKA (reference sequence). The CDR3 consists of 14 residues. J gave up 7 bases and V 0 bases, and 7 bases lay outside the gene matches. CDR3 in DNA: TGCAGTGCTAGAGATCTAGCGGGGCTACCGGAGCAGTACTTC. Amino acids: CSARDLAGLPEQYF.

This clonotype was counted only a few times. This chain joins TRBV21-1 and TRBJ2-7; the table's D call of TRBD1 was not tested on the DNA. TRBV21-1 is marked as a pseudogene. The CDR3 has 15 amino acids. The CDR3 is CASSSVDRHFYEQYV. The CDR3 bases are TGTGCCAGCAGCAGCGTCGACAGGCATTTCTACGAGCAGTACGTC.

The chain couples TRBV2 to TRBJ1-1; 11 bases are a match to TRBD1. V was pared by 0 bases and J by 4 bases, with 4 bases of the junction left unmatched. Germline V gene data show CDR1 as SNHLY and CDR2 as FYNNEI. The CDR3 sequence is 16 residues long. The CDR3 loop reads CASSEAGQGAGTEAFF. The DNA of the CDR3 is TGTGCCAGCAGTGAAGCAGGACAGGGGGCGGGCACTGAAGCTTTCTTT.

This clonotype was picked up a small number of times. The chain employs TRBV18 and TRBJ1-6; D not certain. The CDR3 is made up of 14 amino acids. The germline V gene encodes CDR1 KGHSH and CDR2 LQKENI. The V end was cut by 2 bases, the J end by 8 bases, with 10 bases between. Written as DNA, the CDR3 is TGTGCCAGCTCACCAACGAGTGGGGATTCACCCCTCCACTTT. It yields the protein CASSPTSGDSPLHF.

This chain uses TRBV7-2 with TRBJ2-5, with D perhaps TRBD2 (6 bases). This CDR3 spans 16 amino acids. V shed 5 bases and J shed 4 bases, with 20 bases lying between them. CDR1 is SGHTA and CDR2 is FQGNSA in the germline V gene. The CDR3 protein is CASSTSPGVGVETQYF. The CDR3 DNA is TGTGCCAGCAGCACCTCCCCGGGGGTTGGTGTAGAGACCCAGTACTTC.

The chain couples TRBV6-5 to TRBJ1-2; tentatively, D is TRBD1 (6 bases). The CDR3 totals 15 residues. Trimming pared 5 bases from V and 2 bases from J, leaving 15 bases between. Germline-derived CDR1 and CDR2 are MNHEY and SVGAGI. The CDR3 here is CASSRGGAGNYGYTF. The CDR3 DNA reads TGTGCCAGCAGTCGAGGGGGGGCTGGGAACTATGGCTACACCTTC.

J is TRBJ2-1 and V is TRBV9; possibly TRBD2 for D (6 bases). CDR1 SGDLS and CDR2 YYNGEE come from the germline V gene. V was trimmed by 5 bases and J by 2 bases, leaving 20 bases between them. The CDR3 is made up of 17 amino acids. In DNA, the CDR3 is TGTGCCAGCAGTCGACGTGGGACTGCCAGTCCCTACAATGAGCAGTTCTTC. This gives the protein CASSRRGTASPYNEQFF.

The gene calls are TRBV7-2 and TRBJ2-5; D gene uncertain. This CDR3 region has 12 residues. Deletions cut 5 bases from V and 2 bases from J, with 6 bases between. Germline CDR1 and CDR2: SGHTA and FQGNSA. CDR3 DNA: TGTGCCAGCAGCCTCATACAAGAGACCCAGTACTTC. It yields the protein CASSLIQETQYF.

The V gene is TRBV7-9, the J gene TRBJ2-3; TRBD1 aligns across 7 bases. Germline CDR1 is SEHNR and CDR2 is FQNEAQ (reference sequence). This CDR3 has 13 amino acids. The V segment lost 3 bases and the J segment 4 bases; nucleotides outside the gene matches: 1. CDR3 DNA sequence: TGTGCCAGCAGCTTCCAGGGGGCAGATACGCAGTATTTT. Encoded protein: CASSFQGADTQYF.

The chain uses TRBV7-9 and TRBJ1-4; no clear D gene. The V and J ends lost 5 bases and 5 bases respectively, with 12 bases between them. The CDR3 runs 14 residues. Germline-derived CDR1 and CDR2 are SEHNR and FQNEAQ (reference sequence). The chain's CDR3 is CASSPETANEKLFF. CDR3 sequence (DNA): TGTGCCAGCAGCCCCGAGACCGCCAATGAAAAACTGTTTTTT.

This clonotype was seen repeatedly, ten times or more. The chain recombines TRBV4-1 with TRBJ1-5; D unresolved. Germline loops: CDR1 MGHRA, CDR2 YSYEKL. This CDR3 is 15 amino acids long. Trimming took 3 bases from V and 0 from J, leaving 9 bases between them. The CDR3: CASSQRHVSNQPQHF. CDR3 in DNA: TGCGCCAGCAGCCAGAGACACGTTAGCAATCAGCCCCAGCATTTT.

The V and J genes are TRBV7-9 and TRBJ1-1, with D possibly TRBD1 on 6 matching bases. CDR1 and CDR2 (germline): SEHNR, FQNEAQ (reference sequence). Trimming left V 5 bases short and J 2 bases short, with 12 bases between. The CDR3 contains 14 residues. CDR3 bases: TGTGCCAGCAGCGTCCGGGACACCAACACTGAAGCTTTCTTT. This sequence encodes CASSVRDTNTEAFF.

This sequence joins TRBV7-9 and TRBJ2-7; 8 nucleotides agree with TRBD1. Looked up from germline, CDR1 is SEHNR and CDR2 is FQNEAQ (reference sequence). V trimming: 2 bases; J trimming: 5 bases; junction bases outside the gene matches: 8. The CDR3 sequence is 15 residues long. Here the CDR3 DNA reads TGTGCCAGCAGCTTATTTACAGGGGGATTCCACGAGCAGTACTTC. Translating it yields CASSLFTGGFHEQYF.

This clonotype has a count of ten or more. The rearrangement links TRBV11-1 to TRBJ2-2; D uncertain. CDR3 length equals 13 residues. Germline assignment: CDR1 SGHAT and CDR2 FQDESV (reference sequence). V lost 2 bases, J lost 5 bases, and 6 bases lay in between. Here the CDR3 reads CASSLSPTGELFF. Here the CDR3 DNA reads TGTGCCAGCAGCTTATCACCTACCGGGGAGCTGTTTTTT.